This T cell receptor beta chain was sequenced in a study of T cell responses to AZD1222 COVID-19 vaccine. This clone was seen once. The antigen is unknown. The ends were cut back, 3 bases at V and 3 bases at J, with 21 bases in the middle. The V gene's germline CDR1 is SGHKS and CDR2 YYEKEE (reference sequence). This CDR3 is 18 amino acids long. Study-level results: Clonal diversity was possibly underestimated, and the donors were mostly white British, with more females. Receipt of two AZD1222 doses was followed by a rise in Spike-specific TCR breadth and depth.

Profiling relied on immunoSEQ multiplex PCR, and the TCRdb table lists in-frame clones only, not all of them. The repertoire holds 120,000 or so clones, with roughly 90% as singletons. The chain couples TRBV5-5 to TRBJ2-2; possible D gene TRBD1, 6 bases. This sequence originates from an adult in good health. The starting material was peripheral blood, obtained on day 0 of AZD1222 vaccination. CDR3 nucleotide sequence: TGTGCCAGCAGCTCTCGGACAGCGGCCGATCCTTACACCGGGGAGCTGTTTTTT. This translates into CASSSRTAADPYTGELFF.